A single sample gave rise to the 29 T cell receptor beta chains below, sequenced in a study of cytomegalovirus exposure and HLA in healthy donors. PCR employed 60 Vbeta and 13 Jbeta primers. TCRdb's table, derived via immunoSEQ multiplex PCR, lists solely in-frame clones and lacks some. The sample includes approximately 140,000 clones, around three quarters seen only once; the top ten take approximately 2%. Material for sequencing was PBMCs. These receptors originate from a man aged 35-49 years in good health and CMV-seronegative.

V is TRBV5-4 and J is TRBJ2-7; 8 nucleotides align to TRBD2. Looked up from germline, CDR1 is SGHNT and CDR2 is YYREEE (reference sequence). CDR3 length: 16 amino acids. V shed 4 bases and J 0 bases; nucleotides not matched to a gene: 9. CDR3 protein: CASSAVGGVGSYEQYF. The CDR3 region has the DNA TGTGCCAGCAGCGCGGTCGGGGGGGTCGGCTCCTACGAGCAGTACTTC.

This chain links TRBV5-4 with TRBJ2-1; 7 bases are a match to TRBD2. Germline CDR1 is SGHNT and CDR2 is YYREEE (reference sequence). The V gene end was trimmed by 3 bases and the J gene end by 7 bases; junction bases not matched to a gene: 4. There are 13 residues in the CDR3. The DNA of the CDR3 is TGTGCCAGCAGCTGGGGGGGGGTTAATGAGCAGTTCTTC. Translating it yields CASSWGGVNEQFF.

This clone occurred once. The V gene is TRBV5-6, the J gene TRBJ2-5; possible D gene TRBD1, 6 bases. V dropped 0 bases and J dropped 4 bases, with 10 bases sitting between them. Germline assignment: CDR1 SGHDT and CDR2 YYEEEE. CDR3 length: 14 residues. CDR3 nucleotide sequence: TGTGCCAGCAGCTTGGCGGCAGGGGTAGAGACCCAGTACTTC. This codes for CASSLAAGVETQYF.

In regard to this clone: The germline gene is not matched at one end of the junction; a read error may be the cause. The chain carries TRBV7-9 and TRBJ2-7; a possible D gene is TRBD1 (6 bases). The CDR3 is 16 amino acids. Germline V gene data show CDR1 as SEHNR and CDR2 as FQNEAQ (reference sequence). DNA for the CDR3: TGTTCCAGCAGCTTCGCCCAAGGACAGCTATCCTACGAGCAGTACTTC. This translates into CSSSFAQGQLSYEQYF.

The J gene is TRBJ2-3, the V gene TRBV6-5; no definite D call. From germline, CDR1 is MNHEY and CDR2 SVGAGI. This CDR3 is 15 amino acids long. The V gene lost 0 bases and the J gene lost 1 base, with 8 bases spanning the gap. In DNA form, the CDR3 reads TGTGCCAGCAGTTACTCGACGCAGGGCACAGATACGCAGTATTTT. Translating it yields CASSYSTQGTDTQYF.

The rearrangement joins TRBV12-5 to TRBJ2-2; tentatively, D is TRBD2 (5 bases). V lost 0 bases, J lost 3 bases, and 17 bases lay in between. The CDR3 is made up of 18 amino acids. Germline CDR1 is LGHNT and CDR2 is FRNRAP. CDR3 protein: CASGLVDKTGVDTGELFF. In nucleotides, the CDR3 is TGTGCTAGTGGTTTGGTGGATAAGACCGGGGTGGACACCGGGGAGCTGTTTTTT.

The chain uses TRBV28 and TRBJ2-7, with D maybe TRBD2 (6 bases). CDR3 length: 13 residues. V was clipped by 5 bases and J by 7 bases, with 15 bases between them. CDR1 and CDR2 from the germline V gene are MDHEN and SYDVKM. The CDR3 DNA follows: TGTGCCAGCAGTATTGGGACTGCGGGAGAGCAGTACTTC. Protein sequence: CASSIGTAGEQYF.

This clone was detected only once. Here the CDR3 reads CASSVPRTGRYTGELFF. The CDR3 nucleotides read TGTGCCAGCAGCGTACCGAGGACTGGGAGATACACCGGGGAGCTGTTTTTT. The chain has TRBV9 and TRBJ2-2; a possible D gene is TRBD2 (5 bases). Per germline, CDR1 SGDLS and CDR2 YYNGEE. V gave up 1 base and J gave up 3 bases, with 16 bases separating them. The CDR3 contains 17 residues. The full variable domain, its missing parts supplied by reference TRBV9 and TRBJ2-2, is DSGVTQTPKHLITATGQRVTLRCSPRSGDLSVYWYQQSLDQGLQFLIQYYNGEERAKGNILERFSAQQFPDLHSELNLSSLELGDSALYFCASSVPRTGRYTGELFFGEGSRLTVL.

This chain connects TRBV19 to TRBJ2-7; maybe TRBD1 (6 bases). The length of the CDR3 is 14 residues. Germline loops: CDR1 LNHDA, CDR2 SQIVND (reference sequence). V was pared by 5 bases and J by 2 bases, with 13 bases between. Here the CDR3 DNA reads TGTGCCAGTAGTTCCCGGGACAACCCCTACGAGCAGTACTTC. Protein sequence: CASSSRDNPYEQYF.

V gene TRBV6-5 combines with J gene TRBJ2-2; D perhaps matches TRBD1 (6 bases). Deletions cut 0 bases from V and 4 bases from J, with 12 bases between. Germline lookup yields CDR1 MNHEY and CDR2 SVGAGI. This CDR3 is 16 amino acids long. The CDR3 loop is CASSYSLQGFTGELFF. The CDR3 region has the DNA TGTGCCAGCAGTTACTCTTTACAGGGTTTCACCGGGGAGCTGTTTTTT.

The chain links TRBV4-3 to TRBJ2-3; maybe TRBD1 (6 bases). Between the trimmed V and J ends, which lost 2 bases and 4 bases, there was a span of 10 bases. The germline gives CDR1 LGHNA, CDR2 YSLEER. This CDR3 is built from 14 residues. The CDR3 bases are TGCGCCAGCAGCCAACAGGGGTTCCCAGATACGCAGTATTTT. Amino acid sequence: CASSQQGFPDTQYF.

In nucleotides, the CDR3 is TGCGCCAGCAGCCAAGATTTGACCAGGGGAGCCTACAATGAGCAGTTCTTC. It translates to CASSQDLTRGAYNEQFF. The chain combines TRBV4-1 with TRBJ2-1, with a weak D call TRBD1 (6 bases). Germline V lookup: CDR1 MGHRA, CDR2 YSYEKL. V was shortened by 0 bases and J by 2 bases, with 14 bases between the two germline ends. CDR3 size: 17 residues.

CDR3 DNA sequence: TGTGCCAGCAGTTTAATGCGACAGATCTATGGCTACACCTTC. Translated: CASSLMRQIYGYTF. The gene calls are TRBV28 and TRBJ1-2; possible D gene TRBD1, 5 bases. The CDR3 is made up of 14 amino acids. The V gene's germline CDR1 is MDHEN and CDR2 SYDVKM. Trimming pared 2 bases from V and 4 bases from J, leaving 11 bases between.

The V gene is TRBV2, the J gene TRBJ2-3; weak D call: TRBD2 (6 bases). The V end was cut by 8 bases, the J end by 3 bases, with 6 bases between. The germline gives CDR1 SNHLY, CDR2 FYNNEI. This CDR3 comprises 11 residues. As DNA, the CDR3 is TGTGCCAGCCGGGGGACAGATACGCAGTATTTT. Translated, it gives CASRGTDTQYF.

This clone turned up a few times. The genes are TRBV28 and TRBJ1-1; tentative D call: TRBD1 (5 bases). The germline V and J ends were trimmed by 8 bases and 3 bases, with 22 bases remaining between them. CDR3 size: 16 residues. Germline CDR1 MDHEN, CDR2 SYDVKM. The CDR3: CASFFSRDATYTEAFF. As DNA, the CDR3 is TGTGCCAGCTTTTTTTCCAGGGATGCCACCTACACTGAAGCTTTCTTT.

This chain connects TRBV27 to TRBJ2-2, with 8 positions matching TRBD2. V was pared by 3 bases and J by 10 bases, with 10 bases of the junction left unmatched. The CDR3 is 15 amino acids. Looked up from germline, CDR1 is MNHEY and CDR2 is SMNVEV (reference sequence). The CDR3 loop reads CASSFRSGGPVELFF. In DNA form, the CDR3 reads TGTGCCAGCAGTTTTCGGTCGGGAGGGCCCGTGGAGCTGTTTTTT.

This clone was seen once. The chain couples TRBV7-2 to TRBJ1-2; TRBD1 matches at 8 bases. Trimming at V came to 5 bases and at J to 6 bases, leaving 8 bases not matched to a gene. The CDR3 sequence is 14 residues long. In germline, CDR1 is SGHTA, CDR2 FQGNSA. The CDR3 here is CASSPDRGQHGYTF. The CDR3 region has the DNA TGTGCCAGCAGCCCAGACAGGGGCCAGCATGGCTACACCTTC.

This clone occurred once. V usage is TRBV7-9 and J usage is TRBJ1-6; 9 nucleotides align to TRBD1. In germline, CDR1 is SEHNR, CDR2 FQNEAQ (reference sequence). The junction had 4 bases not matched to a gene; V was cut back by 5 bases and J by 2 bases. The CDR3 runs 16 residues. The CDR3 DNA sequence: TGTGCCAGCAGCCTCTGGGACAGGGCCTATAATTCACCCCTCCACTTT. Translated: CASSLWDRAYNSPLHF.

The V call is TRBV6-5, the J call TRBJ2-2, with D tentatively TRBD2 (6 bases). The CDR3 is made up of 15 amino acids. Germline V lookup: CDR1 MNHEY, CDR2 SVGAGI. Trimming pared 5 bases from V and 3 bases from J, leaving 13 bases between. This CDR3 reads CASSNTGTYTGELFF. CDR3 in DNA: TGTGCCAGCAGTAACACGGGGACTTACACCGGGGAGCTGTTTTTT.

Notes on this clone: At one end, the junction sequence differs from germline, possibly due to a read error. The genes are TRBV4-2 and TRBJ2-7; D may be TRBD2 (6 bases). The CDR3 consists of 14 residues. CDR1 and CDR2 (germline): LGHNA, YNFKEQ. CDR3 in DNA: TGTGCCAGCAGCCCTAGTACGGGAGAGTACGGGCAGTACTTC. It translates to CASSPSTGEYGQYF.

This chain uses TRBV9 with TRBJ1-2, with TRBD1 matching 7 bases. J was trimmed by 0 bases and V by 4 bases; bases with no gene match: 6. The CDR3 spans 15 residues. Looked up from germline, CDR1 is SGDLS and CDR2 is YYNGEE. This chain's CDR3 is CASSLTGTANYGYTF. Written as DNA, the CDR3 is TGTGCCAGCAGCTTAACCGGGACAGCTAACTATGGCTACACCTTC.

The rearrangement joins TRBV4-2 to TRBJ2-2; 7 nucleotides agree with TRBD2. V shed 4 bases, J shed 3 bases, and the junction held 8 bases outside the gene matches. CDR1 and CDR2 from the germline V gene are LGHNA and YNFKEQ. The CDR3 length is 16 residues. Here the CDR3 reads CASSPPAGADTGELFF. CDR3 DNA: TGTGCCAGCAGCCCCCCTGCGGGAGCGGACACCGGGGAGCTGTTTTTT.

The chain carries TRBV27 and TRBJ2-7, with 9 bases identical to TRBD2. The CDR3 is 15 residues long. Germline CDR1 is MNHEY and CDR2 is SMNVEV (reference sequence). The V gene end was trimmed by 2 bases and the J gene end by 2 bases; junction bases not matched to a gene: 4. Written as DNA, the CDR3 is TGTGCCAGCAGTTTAATGGTAGCGGGGGCCTACGAGCAGTACTTC. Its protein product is CASSLMVAGAYEQYF.

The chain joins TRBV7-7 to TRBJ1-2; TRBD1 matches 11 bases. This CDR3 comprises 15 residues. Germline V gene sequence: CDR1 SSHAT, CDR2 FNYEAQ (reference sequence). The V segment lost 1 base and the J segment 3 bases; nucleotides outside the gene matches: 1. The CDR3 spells CASSLEGQGDYGYTF. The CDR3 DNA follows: TGTGCCAGCAGCTTAGAGGGACAGGGGGACTATGGCTACACCTTC.

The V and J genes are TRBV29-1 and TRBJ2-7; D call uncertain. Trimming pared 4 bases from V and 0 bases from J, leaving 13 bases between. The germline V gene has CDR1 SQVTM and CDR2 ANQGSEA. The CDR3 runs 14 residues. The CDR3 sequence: CSVAQDTASYEQYF. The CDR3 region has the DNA TGCAGCGTTGCCCAAGACACCGCCTCCTACGAGCAGTACTTC.

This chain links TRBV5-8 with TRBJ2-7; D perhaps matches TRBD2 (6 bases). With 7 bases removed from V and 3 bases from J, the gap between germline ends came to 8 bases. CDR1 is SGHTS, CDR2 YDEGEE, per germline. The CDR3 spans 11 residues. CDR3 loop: CASRRGYEQYF. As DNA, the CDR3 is TGTGCCAGCCGGCGGGGCTACGAGCAGTACTTC.

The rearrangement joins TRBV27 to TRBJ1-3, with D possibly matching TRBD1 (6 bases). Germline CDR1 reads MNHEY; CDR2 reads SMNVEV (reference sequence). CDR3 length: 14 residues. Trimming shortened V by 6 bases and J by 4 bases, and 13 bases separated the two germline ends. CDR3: CASSTTGKGNTIYF. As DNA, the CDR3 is TGTGCCAGCAGCACAACAGGGAAGGGAAACACCATATATTTT.

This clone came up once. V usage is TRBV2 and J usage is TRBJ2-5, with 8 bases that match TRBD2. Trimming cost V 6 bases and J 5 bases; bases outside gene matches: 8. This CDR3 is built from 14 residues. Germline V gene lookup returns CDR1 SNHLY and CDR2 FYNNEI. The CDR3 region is CASRVAGSMETQYF. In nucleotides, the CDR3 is TGTGCCAGCAGGGTAGCGGGAAGTATGGAGACCCAGTACTTC.

DNA for the CDR3: TGTGCCAGCAGTACCCGGACAAGGCCCTACGAGCAGTACTTC. Amino acids: CASSTRTRPYEQYF. The chain recombines TRBV28 with TRBJ2-5; TRBD1 is a possible D gene (5 bases). The J call could be wrong; TRBJ2-7 is a better fit for the DNA end. The germline gives CDR1 MDHEN, CDR2 SYDVKM. This CDR3 has 14 amino acids.